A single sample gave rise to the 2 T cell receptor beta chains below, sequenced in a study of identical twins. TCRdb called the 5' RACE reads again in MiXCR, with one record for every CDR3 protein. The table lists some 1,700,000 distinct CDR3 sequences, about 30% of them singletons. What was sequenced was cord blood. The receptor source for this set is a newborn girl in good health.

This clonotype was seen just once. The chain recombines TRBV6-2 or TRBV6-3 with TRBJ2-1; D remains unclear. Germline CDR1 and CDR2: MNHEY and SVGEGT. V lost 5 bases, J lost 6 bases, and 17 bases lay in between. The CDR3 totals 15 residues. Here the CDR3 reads CASSPGERTFNEQFF. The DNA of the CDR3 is TGTGCCAGCAGTCCGGGTGAGAGGACGTTCAATGAGCAGTTCTTC.

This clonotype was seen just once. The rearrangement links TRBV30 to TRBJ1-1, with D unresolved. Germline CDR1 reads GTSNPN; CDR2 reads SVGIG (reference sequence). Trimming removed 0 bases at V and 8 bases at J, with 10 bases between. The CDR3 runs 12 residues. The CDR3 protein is CAWSVLETEAFF. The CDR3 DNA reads TGTGCCTGGAGTGTACTAGAGACGGAAGCTTTCTTT.